Listed here are 9 T cell receptor beta chains from one sample, sequenced in a study of molecular identifiers for immune sequencing clone quantification. MiXCR, run by TCRdb on the PCR reads, gives a single entry per CDR3 protein. The sample records about 18,000 distinct CDR3 sequences, about 20% being singletons. The sequencing input was naive CD8+ T cells from blood, with Jurkat cell RNA spiked in. The sample's subset: FACS-sorted CD8+CD4-CCR7+CD45RA+ naive T cells. Source of these receptors: a human donor in good health. Some libraries in this study had Jurkat cell RNA spiked in.

By frequency in the sample, this clonotype is medium-sized. This chain connects TRBV12-3 or TRBV12-4 to TRBJ1-1; the match to TRBD1 covers 8 bases. V trimming: 3 bases; J trimming: 6 bases; junction bases outside the gene matches: 9. This CDR3 comprises 15 residues. For the CDR3, the DNA is TGTGCCAGCAGTTTCATTTTGGCAGGGGGCTCTGAAGCTTTCTTT. It encodes CASSFILAGGSEAFF.

Many counts were recorded for this clonotype. The chain is built from TRBV27 and TRBJ2-7, with D possibly being TRBD1 (6 bases). V was pared by 3 bases and J by 2 bases, with 8 bases between. The CDR3 contains 13 residues. Germline V gives CDR1 MNHEY, CDR2 SMNVEV (reference sequence). In DNA form, the CDR3 reads TGTGCCAGCAGTTTGGGACATGCCTACGAGCAGTACTTC. Translated: CASSLGHAYEQYF.

This clonotype was found a few times. This chain links TRBV6-2 or TRBV6-3 with TRBJ2-7; TRBD1 agrees at 10 bases. Trimming took 6 bases from V and 3 from J; bases not matched to a gene: 5. Germline V gene lookup returns CDR1 MNHEY and CDR2 SVGEGT. The CDR3 contains 14 residues. This CDR3 reads CASRKGQGIYEQYF. Here the CDR3 DNA reads TGTGCCAGCAGGAAGGGACAGGGGATCTACGAGCAGTACTTC.

The table lists this clonotype with many counts. This chain joins TRBV28 and TRBJ2-1; D is possibly TRBD1 (6 bases). Germline CDR1 MDHEN, CDR2 SYDVKM. The CDR3 runs to 15 residues. The V gene lost 6 bases and the J gene lost 2 bases, with 14 bases spanning the gap. The CDR3, as DNA: TGTGCCAGCAGCATCCAGGGGTTCGCCTACAATGAGCAGTTCTTC. The encoded protein is CASSIQGFAYNEQFF.

This clonotype is medium-sized by share. This rearrangement joins TRBV9 to TRBJ1-2; 8 bases align to TRBD1. The CDR3 consists of 16 residues. J was trimmed by 4 bases and V by 4 bases; bases with no gene match: 12. The germline V gene encodes CDR1 SGDLS and CDR2 YYNGEE. CDR3 protein: CASSPPGAGGIYGYTF. The CDR3 DNA is TGTGCCAGCAGCCCTCCGGGGGCAGGGGGCATCTATGGCTACACCTTC.

This clonotype showed up many times. V usage is TRBV13 and J usage is TRBJ2-7; no definite D call. Trimming cost V 1 base and J 4 bases, with 5 bases left between them. CDR3 length: 12 residues. Germline CDR1 PRHDT, CDR2 FYEKMQ (reference sequence). CDR3 in amino acids: CASSLVRYEQYF. The CDR3 DNA reads as TGTGCCAGCAGCTTAGTGCGGTACGAGCAGTACTTC.

This clonotype is medium-sized (0.01 to 0.1%). The gene calls are TRBV4-3 and TRBJ2-2; TRBD2 agrees at 7 bases. This CDR3 contains 14 residues. J was trimmed by 7 bases and V by 1 base; bases with no gene match: 3. CDR1 and CDR2 (germline): LGHNA, YSLEER. The CDR3 nucleotides read TGCGCCAGCAGCCAAGGGGAGGGAGGCGGGGAGCTGTTTTTT. Residues: CASSQGEGGGELFF.

The gene calls are TRBV27 and TRBJ1-2; no clear D. V lost 8 bases and J 0 bases, leaving 16 bases between the germline ends. CDR3 size: 15 residues. Germline V CDR1 and CDR2: MNHEY, SMNVEV (reference sequence). As DNA, the CDR3 is TGTGCCAGCGCCCCCTTTAACCCAGCTAACTATGGCTACACCTTC. This codes for CASAPFNPANYGYTF.

This clonotype was counted many times. V usage is TRBV7-9 and J usage is TRBJ1-1; D gene uncertain. Germline V lookup: CDR1 SEHNR, CDR2 FQNEAQ (reference sequence). V lost 4 bases, J lost 0 bases, and 9 bases lay in between. CDR3 length: 14 residues. Here the CDR3 reads CASSSRRVNTEAFF. DNA of the CDR3: TGTGCCAGCAGCTCCCGTCGCGTGAACACTGAAGCTTTCTTT.